This T cell receptor (beta chain) was observed in a study of T cell changes during pregnancy in multiple sclerosis. TCRdb keeps only in-frame clones here, not all; method: immunoSEQ multiplex PCR. The sample has roughly 30,000 clones, around nine tenths seen once. Sample: CD4+ T cells from peripheral blood mononuclear cells, taken in the first trimester of pregnancy. The receptor was derived from a female donor in good health, enrolled as a control in a pregnancy study.

Written as DNA, the CDR3 is TGCGCCAGCAGCACAAGAAGAAACACCGGGGAGCTGTTTTTT. Its protein product is CASSTRRNTGELFF. The V call is TRBV4-3, the J call TRBJ2-2; D gene unclear. The V and J ends lost 5 bases and 2 bases respectively, with 9 bases between them. Germline CDR1 reads LGHNA; CDR2 reads YSLEER. This CDR3 has 14 residues.